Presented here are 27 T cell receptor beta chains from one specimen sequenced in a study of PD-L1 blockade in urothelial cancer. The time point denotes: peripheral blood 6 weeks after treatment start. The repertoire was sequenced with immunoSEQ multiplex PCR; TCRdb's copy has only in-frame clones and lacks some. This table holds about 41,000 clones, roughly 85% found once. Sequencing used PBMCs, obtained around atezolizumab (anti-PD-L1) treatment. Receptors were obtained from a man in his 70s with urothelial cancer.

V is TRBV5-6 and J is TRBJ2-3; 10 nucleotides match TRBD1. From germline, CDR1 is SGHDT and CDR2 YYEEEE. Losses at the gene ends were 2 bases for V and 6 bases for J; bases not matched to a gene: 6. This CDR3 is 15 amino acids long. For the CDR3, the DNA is TGTGCCAGCAGCTTCAGCGGGACAGGGGAGGATACGCAGTATTTT. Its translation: CASSFSGTGEDTQYF.

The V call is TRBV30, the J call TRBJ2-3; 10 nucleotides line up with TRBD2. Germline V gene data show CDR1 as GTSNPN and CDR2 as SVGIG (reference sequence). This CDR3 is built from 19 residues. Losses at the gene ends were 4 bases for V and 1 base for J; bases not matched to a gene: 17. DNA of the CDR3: TGTGCCTGGATTTTGCGAGGGCAGGGCGGGACTAGCGGCACAGATACGCAGTATTTT. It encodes CAWILRGQGGTSGTDTQYF.

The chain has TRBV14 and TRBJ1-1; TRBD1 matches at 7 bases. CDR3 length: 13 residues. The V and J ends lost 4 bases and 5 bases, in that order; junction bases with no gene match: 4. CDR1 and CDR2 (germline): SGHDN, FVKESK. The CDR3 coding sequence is TGTGCCAGCAGCCGACAGGGCGGGACTGAAGCTTTCTTT. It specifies CASSRQGGTEAFF. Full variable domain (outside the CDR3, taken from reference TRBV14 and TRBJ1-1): EAGVTQFPSHSVIEKGQTVTLRCDPISGHDNLYWYRRVMGKEIKFLLHFVKESKQDESGMPNNRFLAERTGGTYSTLKVQPAELEDSGVYFCASSRQGGTEAFFGQGTRLTVV.

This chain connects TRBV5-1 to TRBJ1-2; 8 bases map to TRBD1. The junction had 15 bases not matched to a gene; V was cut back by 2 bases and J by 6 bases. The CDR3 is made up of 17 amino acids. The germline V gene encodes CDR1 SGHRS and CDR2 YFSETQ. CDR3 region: CASSFAVPGQGLNGYTF. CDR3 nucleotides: TGCGCCAGCAGCTTTGCAGTCCCCGGACAGGGTCTAAATGGCTACACCTTC.

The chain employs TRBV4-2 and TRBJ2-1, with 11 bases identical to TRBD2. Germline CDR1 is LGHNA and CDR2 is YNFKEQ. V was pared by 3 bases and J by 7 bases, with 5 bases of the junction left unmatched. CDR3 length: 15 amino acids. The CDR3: CASSHLSGRGNEQFF. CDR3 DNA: TGTGCCAGCAGCCACCTTAGCGGGAGGGGGAATGAGCAGTTCTTC.

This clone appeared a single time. CDR3: CASSYSNRGADTQYF. Here the CDR3 DNA reads TGTGCCAGCAGTTATTCGAACAGGGGGGCAGATACGCAGTATTTT. This chain joins TRBV6-5 and TRBJ2-3; 8 nucleotides agree with TRBD1. The CDR3 extends over 15 amino acids. V trimming: 3 bases; J trimming: 4 bases; junction bases outside the gene matches: 6. Germline V gene sequence: CDR1 MNHEY, CDR2 SVGAGI.

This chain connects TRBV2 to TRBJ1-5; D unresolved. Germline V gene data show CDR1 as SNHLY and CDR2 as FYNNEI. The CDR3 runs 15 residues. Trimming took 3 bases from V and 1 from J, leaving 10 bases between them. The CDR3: CASSEEDGSNQPQHF. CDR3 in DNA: TGTGCCAGCAGTGAGGAGGACGGGAGCAATCAGCCCCAGCATTTT. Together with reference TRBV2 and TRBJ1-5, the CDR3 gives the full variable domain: EPEVTQTPSHQVTQMGQEVILRCVPISNHLYFYWYRQILGQKVEFLVSFYNNEISEKSEIFDDQFSVERPDGSNFTLKIRSTKLEDSAMYFCASSEEDGSNQPQHFGDGTRLSIL.

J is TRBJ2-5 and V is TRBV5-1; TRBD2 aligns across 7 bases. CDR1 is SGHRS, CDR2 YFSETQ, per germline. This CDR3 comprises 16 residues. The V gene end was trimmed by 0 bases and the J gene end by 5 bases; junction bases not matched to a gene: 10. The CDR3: CASSLAPGTKGETQYF. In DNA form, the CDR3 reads TGCGCCAGCAGCTTGGCCCCGGGGACTAAGGGGGAGACCCAGTACTTC.

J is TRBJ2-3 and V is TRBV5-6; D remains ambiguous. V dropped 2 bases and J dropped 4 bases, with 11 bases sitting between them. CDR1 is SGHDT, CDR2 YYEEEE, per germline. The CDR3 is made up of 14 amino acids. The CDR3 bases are TGTGCCAGCAGCTTAAGAGTAGTGCCAGATACGCAGTATTTT. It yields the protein CASSLRVVPDTQYF.

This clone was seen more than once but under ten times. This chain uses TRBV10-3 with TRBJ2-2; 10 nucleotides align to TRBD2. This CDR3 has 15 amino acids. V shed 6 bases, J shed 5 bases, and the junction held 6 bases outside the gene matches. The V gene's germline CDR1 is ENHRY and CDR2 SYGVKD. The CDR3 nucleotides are TGTGCCATCAGAAGGCTAGCGGGAGTTACCGGGGAGCTGTTTTTT. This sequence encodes CAIRRLAGVTGELFF.

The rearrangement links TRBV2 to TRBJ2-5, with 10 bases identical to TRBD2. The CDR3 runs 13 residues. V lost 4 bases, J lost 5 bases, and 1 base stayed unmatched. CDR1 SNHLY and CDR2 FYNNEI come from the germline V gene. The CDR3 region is CASSALAGETQYF. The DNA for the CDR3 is TGTGCCAGCAGTGCACTAGCGGGGGAGACCCAGTACTTC.

Written as DNA, the CDR3 is TGTGCCAGCAGCAGATCGACAGGGGACATTCAGTACTTC. This encodes CASSRSTGDIQYF. This chain uses TRBV6-5 with TRBJ2-4; 8 bases match TRBD1. Unmatched junction bases numbered 6, after V lost 6 bases and J lost 8 bases. The CDR3 length is 13 residues. CDR1 MNHEY and CDR2 SVGAGI come from the germline V gene.

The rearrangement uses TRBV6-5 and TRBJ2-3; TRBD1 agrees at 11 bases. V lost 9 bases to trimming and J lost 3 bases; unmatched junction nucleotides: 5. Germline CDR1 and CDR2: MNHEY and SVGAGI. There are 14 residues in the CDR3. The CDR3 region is CASGGTGGTDTQYF. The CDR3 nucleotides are TGTGCCAGTGGAGGGACAGGGGGTACAGATACGCAGTATTTT.

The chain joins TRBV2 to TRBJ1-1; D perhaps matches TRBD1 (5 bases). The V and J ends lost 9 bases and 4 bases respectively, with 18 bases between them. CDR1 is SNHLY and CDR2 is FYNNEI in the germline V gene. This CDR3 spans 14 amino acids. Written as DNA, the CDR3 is TGTGCCAGTTCCACGTTGGAGGGGCTCACTGAAGCTTTCTTT. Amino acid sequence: CASSTLEGLTEAFF.

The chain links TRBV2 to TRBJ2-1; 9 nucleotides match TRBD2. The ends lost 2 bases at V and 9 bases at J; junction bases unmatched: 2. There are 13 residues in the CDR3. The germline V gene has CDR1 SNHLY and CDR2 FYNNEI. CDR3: CASSELAGTEQFF. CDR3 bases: TGTGCCAGCAGTGAACTAGCGGGAACTGAGCAGTTCTTC. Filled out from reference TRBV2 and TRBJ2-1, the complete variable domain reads EPEVTQTPSHQVTQMGQEVILRCVPISNHLYFYWYRQILGQKVEFLVSFYNNEISEKSEIFDDQFSVERPDGSNFTLKIRSTKLEDSAMYFCASSELAGTEQFFGPGTRLTVL.

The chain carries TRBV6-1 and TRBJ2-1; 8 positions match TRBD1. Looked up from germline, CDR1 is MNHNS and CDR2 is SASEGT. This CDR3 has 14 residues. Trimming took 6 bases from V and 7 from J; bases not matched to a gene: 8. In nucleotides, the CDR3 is TGTGCCAGCAGCCCCCGGGACAGGCGAAATGAGCAGTTCTTC. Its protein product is CASSPRDRRNEQFF.

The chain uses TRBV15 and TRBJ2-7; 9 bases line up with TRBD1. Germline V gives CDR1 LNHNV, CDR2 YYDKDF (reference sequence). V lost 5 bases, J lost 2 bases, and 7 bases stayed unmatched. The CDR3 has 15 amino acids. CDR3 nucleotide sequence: TGTGCCACCAGCCTGCGGACAGGGGTGACCTACGAGCAGTACTTC. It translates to CATSLRTGVTYEQYF.

The CDR3 coding sequence is TGTGCCAGCAGGCCCAGTCTGGACAGACTTGTAGCTTTCTTT. It translates to CASRPSLDRLVAFF. The chain couples TRBV5-4 to TRBJ1-1; D might be TRBD1 (6 bases). The germline V gene encodes CDR1 SGHNT and CDR2 YYREEE (reference sequence). V was shortened by 5 bases and J by 10 bases, with 21 bases between the two germline ends. The CDR3 totals 14 residues.

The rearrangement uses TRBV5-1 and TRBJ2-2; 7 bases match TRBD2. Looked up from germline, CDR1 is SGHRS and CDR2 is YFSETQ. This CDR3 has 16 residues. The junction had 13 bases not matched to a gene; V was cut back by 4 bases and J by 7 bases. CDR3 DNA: TGCGCCAGCAGCCTGCACGGCGGGGGAGGGCTCGGGGAGCTGTTTTTT. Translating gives CASSLHGGGGLGELFF.

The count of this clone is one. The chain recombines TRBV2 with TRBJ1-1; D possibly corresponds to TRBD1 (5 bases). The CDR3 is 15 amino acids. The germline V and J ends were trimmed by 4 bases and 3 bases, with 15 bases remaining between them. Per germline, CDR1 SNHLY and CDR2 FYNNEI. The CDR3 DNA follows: TGTGCCAGCAGTGTATCCAGGGCTTCGGACACTGAAGCTTTCTTT. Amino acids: CASSVSRASDTEAFF.

CDR3 coding DNA: TGTGCCAGCAGGCCACCAGGGGGCCGGGAAAAACTGTTTTTT. Amino acid sequence: CASRPPGGREKLFF. This chain joins TRBV6-6 and TRBJ1-4, with 8 bases lining up with TRBD1. J gave up 8 bases and V 6 bases, and 8 bases lay outside the gene matches. The CDR3 extends over 14 amino acids. CDR1 MNHNY and CDR2 SVGAGI come from the germline V gene (reference sequence).

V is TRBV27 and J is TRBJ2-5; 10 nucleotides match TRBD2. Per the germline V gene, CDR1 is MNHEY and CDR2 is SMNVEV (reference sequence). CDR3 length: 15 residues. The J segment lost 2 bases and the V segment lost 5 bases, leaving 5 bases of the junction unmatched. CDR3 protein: CASSIAGGAQETQYF. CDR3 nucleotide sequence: TGTGCCAGCAGTATAGCGGGAGGCGCACAAGAGACCCAGTACTTC.

CDR3 residues: CASSLGYRGPYNEQFF. The CDR3 region has the DNA TGCGCCAGCAGCTTGGGGTACAGGGGCCCCTACAATGAGCAGTTCTTC. The rearrangement uses TRBV5-1 and TRBJ2-1; 7 bases are shared with TRBD1. J lost 2 bases, V lost 0 bases, and 5 bases had no gene match. Germline V gene lookup returns CDR1 SGHRS and CDR2 YFSETQ. The CDR3 runs to 16 residues. The full variable domain, rest sourced from reference TRBV5-1 and TRBJ2-1, is KAGVTQTPRYLIKTRGQQVTLSCSPISGHRSVSWYQQTPGQGLQFLFEYFSETQRNKGNFPGRFSGRQFSNSRSEMNVSTLELGDSALYLCASSLGYRGPYNEQFFGPGTRLTVL.

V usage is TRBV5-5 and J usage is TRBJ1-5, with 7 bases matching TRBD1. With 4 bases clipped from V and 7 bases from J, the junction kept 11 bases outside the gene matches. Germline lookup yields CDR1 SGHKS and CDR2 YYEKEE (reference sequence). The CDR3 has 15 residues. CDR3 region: CASSLLQGLSQPQHF. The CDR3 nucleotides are TGTGCCAGCAGCCTATTACAGGGGTTGTCGCAGCCCCAGCATTTT.

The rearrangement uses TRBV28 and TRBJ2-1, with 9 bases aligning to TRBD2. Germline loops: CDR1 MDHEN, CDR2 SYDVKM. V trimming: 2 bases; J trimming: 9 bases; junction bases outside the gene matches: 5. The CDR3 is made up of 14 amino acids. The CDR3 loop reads CASSLAGGSGEQFF. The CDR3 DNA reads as TGTGCCAGCAGTTTAGCGGGAGGGTCAGGTGAGCAGTTCTTC.

Here the CDR3 reads CASSKAAAGVFEETQYF. As DNA, the CDR3 is TGTGCCAGCAGCAAAGCGGCAGCGGGAGTCTTTGAGGAGACCCAGTACTTC. The chain recombines TRBV21-1 with TRBJ2-5; the D call TRBD2 from the table was never checked on the DNA. TRBV21-1 is a recognized pseudogene. The CDR3 is made up of 17 amino acids.

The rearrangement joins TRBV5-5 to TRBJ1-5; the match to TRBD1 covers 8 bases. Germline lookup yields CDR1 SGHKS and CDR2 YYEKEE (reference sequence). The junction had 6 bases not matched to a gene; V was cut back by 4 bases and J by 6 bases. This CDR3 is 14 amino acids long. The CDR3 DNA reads TGTGCCAGCAGCCCAAGGACAGGGTTTCAGCCCCAGCATTTT. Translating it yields CASSPRTGFQPQHF. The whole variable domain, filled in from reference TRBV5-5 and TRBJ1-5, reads DAGVTQSPTHLIKTRGQQVTLRCSPISGHKSVSWYQQVLGQGPQFIFQYYEKEERGRGNFPDRFSARQFPNYSSELNVNALLLGDSALYLCASSPRTGFQPQHFGDGTRLSIL.